This T cell receptor beta chain was sequenced for a study of cytomegalovirus exposure and HLA in healthy donors. Study information: The approximately 120 validation repertoires used the same platform as the roughly 670 first-cohort repertoires, a later analysis reported. General study results and limits: It was reported that the classifier diagnosed cytomegalovirus status with high specificity and sensitivity in both the original and validation cohorts. The study flagged fewer than 200 TCR beta chains as cytomegalovirus-associated.

Germline CDR1 is MGHRA and CDR2 is YSYEKL. Trimming took 3 bases from V and 0 from J; bases not matched to a gene: 4. This CDR3 comprises 15 residues. Sequenced by immunoSEQ multiplex PCR; TCRdb stores in-frame clones only, minus some. Among approximately 100,000 clones, about 87% were seen once, and the ten largest hold around 1.7%. Among the 120 or so subjects of the validation cohort, separate from the roughly 600-subject first cohort, were the donors. On this clone itself: Its matching antigen is unknown.

The sample taken for sequencing was PBMCs. The chain joins TRBV4-1 to TRBJ1-1, with 7 bases fitting TRBD1. This receptor was identified in a woman younger than 30 in good health and CMV-seropositive. CDR3 nucleotides: TGCGCCAGCAGCCAGCCTACAGGGGTGAACACTGAAGCTTTCTTT. Translated: CASSQPTGVNTEAFF.